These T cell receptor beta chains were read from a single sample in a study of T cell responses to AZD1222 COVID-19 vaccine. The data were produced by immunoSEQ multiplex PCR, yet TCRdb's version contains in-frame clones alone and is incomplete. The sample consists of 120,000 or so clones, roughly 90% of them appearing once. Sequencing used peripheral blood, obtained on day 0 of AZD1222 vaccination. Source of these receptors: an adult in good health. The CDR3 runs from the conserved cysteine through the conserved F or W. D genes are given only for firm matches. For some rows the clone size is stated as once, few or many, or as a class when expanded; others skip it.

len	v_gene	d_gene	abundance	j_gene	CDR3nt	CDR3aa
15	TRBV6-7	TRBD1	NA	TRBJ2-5	TGTGCCAGCAGTTACTCTCGACAGGGCGGTGAGACCCAGTACTTC	CASSYSRQGGETQYF
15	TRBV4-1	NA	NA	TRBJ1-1	TGCGCCAGCAGCCACCCCAGGAATGGATATGAGGCGGCTTTCTTT	CASSHPRNGYEAAFF
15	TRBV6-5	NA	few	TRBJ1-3	TGTGCCAGCAGCCAAGGGACCTACTCTGGAAACACCATATATTTT	CASSQGTYSGNTIYF
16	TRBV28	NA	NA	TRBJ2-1	TGTGCCAGCAGTTCCCCCTATGCCCGCTCCTACAATGAGCAGTTCTTC	CASSSPYARSYNEQFF
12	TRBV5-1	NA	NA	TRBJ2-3	TGCGCCAGCAGCTTGGAGGGGTATACGCAGTATTTT	CASSLEGYTQYF
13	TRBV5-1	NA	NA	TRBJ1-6	TGCGCCAGCAGCTCTTCCCATAATTCACCCCTCCACTTT	CASSSSHNSPLHF
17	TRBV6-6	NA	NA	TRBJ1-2	TGTGCCAGCAGTCGACTGATAGGCACCTTGGGAGACTATGGCTACACCTTC	CASSRLIGTLGDYGYTF
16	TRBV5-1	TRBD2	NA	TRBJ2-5	TGCGCCAGCAGTTCTCTGGGTAGCGGGAGAGGAGAGACCCAGTACTTC	CASSSLGSGRGETQYF
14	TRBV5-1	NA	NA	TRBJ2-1	TGCGCCAGCAGCTTGGTAATCCAGGGCGGTGAGCAGTTCTTC	CASSLVIQGGEQFF
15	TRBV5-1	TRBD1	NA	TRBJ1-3	TGCGCCAGCAGCAAGGACAGGGGGCTGGGAAACACCATATATTTT	CASSKDRGLGNTIYF
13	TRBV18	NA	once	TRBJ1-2	TGTGCCAGCTCACCACGAAGGGGCTCGGGCTACACCTTC	CASSPRRGSGYTF
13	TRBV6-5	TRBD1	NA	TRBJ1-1	TGTGCCAGCAGTTACGGGGACAGTATTGAAGCTTTCTTT	CASSYGDSIEAFF
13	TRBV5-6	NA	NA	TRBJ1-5	TGTGCCAGCAGCTCCCGGCGAGATCAGCCCCAGCATTTT	CASSSRRDQPQHF
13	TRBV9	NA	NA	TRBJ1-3	TGTGCCAGCAGTGGTGTTTTAGGAAACACCATATATTTT	CASSGVLGNTIYF
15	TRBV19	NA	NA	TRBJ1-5	TGTGCCAGTAGTAAGGCGAGGGGAAGCTACCAGCCCCAGCATTTT	CASSKARGSYQPQHF
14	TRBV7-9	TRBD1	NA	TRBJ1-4	TGTGCCAGCAGGGAGGGACAGGGAGTTGAAAAACTGTTTTTT	CASREGQGVEKLFF
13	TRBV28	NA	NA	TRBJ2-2	TGTGCCAGCCGACTAGAACCAACCGGGGAGCTGTTTTTT	CASRLEPTGELFF
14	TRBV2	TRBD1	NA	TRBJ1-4	TGTGCCAGCACTGACAGGGATCAGAGCGGAAAACTGTTTTTT	CASTDRDQSGKLFF
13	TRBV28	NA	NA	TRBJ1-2	TGTGCCAGCAGTCCCCCCGGGATGAATGGCTACACCTTC	CASSPPGMNGYTF
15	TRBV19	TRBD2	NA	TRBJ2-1	TGTGCCAGCGCCAACACCGGGACTAGCGGGAGTGAGCAGTTCTTC	CASANTGTSGSEQFF
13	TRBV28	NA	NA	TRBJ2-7	TGTGCCAGCAGGCCGGGATCCTCCTACGAGCAGTACTTC	CASRPGSSYEQYF